This T cell receptor (beta chain) was profiled in a study of cytomegalovirus exposure and HLA in healthy donors. The repertoire was sequenced with immunoSEQ multiplex PCR; TCRdb's copy has only in-frame clones and lacks some. Of under 100,000 clones in the sample, around 96% were seen once. The CDR3 contains 15 residues. The ends were cut back, 5 bases at V and 5 bases at J, with 18 bases in the middle. The V gene's germline CDR1 is SGHNT and CDR2 YENEEA. Overall study results and limits: Overall, some 160 TCR beta chains were annotated as cytomegalovirus-associated.

As regards this clone: Its matching antigen is unknown.

The chain couples TRBV11-3 to TRBJ1-1, with D perhaps TRBD1 (5 bases). This TCR was recovered from a young man in good health and CMV-seronegative. Specimen: PBMCs. CDR3 in DNA: TGTGCCAGCAGCCGACCCCCGGGGGGAGTAACTGAAGCTTTCTTT. This translates into CASSRPPGGVTEAFF. The full variable domain, in which reference TRBV11-3 and TRBJ1-1 provide the parts outside the CDR3, is EAGVVQSPRYKIIEKKQPVAFWCNPISGHNTLYWYLQNLGQGPELLIRYENEEAVDDSQLPKDRFSAERLKGVDSTLKIQPAELGDSAVYLCASSRPPGGVTEAFFGQGTRLTVV.